This TCR beta chain was found in a study of blood T cell repertoires in COVID-19. Study at large: Sites across the United States, Italy and Spain contributed samples from acute and convalescent COVID-19. Sample material is recorded as cDNA or gDNA derived from T cells, B-cell-depleted T cells, or PBMCs.

As handled by the study authors: Amplification of reference gene primers provided the estimated nucleated cell counts. Produced via immunoSEQ multiplex PCR; TCRdb's table is partial and in-frame only. V and J calls plus clone size are reproduced from that table; the DNA served to infer D and trimming. The sample lists under 150,000 clones, around 85% seen once, with nearly 3% in the top ten. V gave up 0 bases and J gave up 14 bases; unmatched junction bases: 11. The CDR3 sequence is 14 residues long. The germline CDR1 and CDR2 sequences are SGHTA and FQGNSA. This chain joins TRBV7-2 and TRBJ2-3, with 7 bases identical to TRBD1. The clonotype comes from a woman aged 40 to 49 with active or convalescent COVID-19. Specimen: peripheral blood. The DNA of the CDR3 is TGTGCCAGCAGCTTAGCTTTGAGGGGACAGAGGCGGTATTTT. Protein product: CASSLALRGQRRYF.